These 13 T cell receptor beta chains share one sample of origin, sequenced in a study of spatial heterogeneity in lung cancer (dated by TCRdb to the late 2010s). The library was obtained by 5' RACE. Sequencing was performed on a NextSeq 500. Using fastp at Q25 and MiXCR, TCRdb reprocessed the public reads and kept productive beta chains. Every distinct CDR3 protein forms one entry, paired with its most common genes and DNA. The sample records about 14,000 distinct CDR3 sequences, roughly 9.1% of which are singletons. The top ten clonotypes cover just under 30% of the sample. Sample time point, as interpreted from the label and publication: sample taken at primary tumor resection. Without any cell sorting, TCR sequencing was performed on whole RNA extracted either from tumor and nontumor lung tissue or from cryopreserved PBMC samples. Sequencing was performed on PBMCs, taken at surgery. These receptors were taken from a male donor with early-stage non-small cell lung cancer.

Ten or more counts support this clonotype. This chain links TRBV12-3 or TRBV12-4 with TRBJ2-3; D unresolved. Trimming shortened V by 7 bases and J by 0 bases, and 14 bases separated the two germline ends. CDR3 length equals 15 residues. The CDR3 bases are TGTGCCAGCACCCTAGGAGCCTTAAGCACAGATACGCAGTATTTT. It is translated as CASTLGALSTDTQYF.

This clonotype was observed many times. The rearrangement joins TRBV14 to TRBJ2-1, with D tentatively TRBD2 (6 bases). Germline V gene data show CDR1 as SGHDN and CDR2 as FVKESK. Trimming pared 2 bases from V and 9 bases from J, leaving 14 bases between. The length of the CDR3 is 14 residues. CDR3 coding DNA: TGTGCCAGCAGCCAAACGGGAGAGTTGGTTGAGCAGTTCTTC. Amino acids: CASSQTGELVEQFF. Full variable domain (missing parts from reference TRBV14 and TRBJ2-1): EAGVTQFPSHSVIEKGQTVTLRCDPISGHDNLYWYRRVMGKEIKFLLHFVKESKQDESGMPNNRFLAERTGGTYSTLKVQPAELEDSGVYFCASSQTGELVEQFFGPGTRLTVL.

Ten or more counts support this clonotype. The chain employs TRBV11-2 and TRBJ2-1, with 10 bases that match TRBD2. In germline, CDR1 is SGHAT, CDR2 FQNNGV. The junction had 8 bases not matched to a gene; V was cut back by 6 bases and J by 3 bases. This CDR3 is built from 16 residues. This CDR3 is CASRPTGTSVYNEQFF. The CDR3 DNA follows: TGTGCCAGCAGACCCACCGGGACTAGCGTCTACAATGAGCAGTTCTTC.

V gene TRBV7-2 combines with J gene TRBJ2-3; D possibly matches TRBD1 or TRBD2 (5 bases each). The CDR3 is 16 residues long. Germline lookup yields CDR1 SGHTA and CDR2 FQGNSA. Trimming left V 2 bases short and J 0 bases short, with 12 bases between. CDR3 DNA: TGTGCCAGCAGCTTAACCGGGACGGCTAGCACAGATACGCAGTATTTT. It translates to CASSLTGTASTDTQYF.

In its sample, this clonotype was seen many times. The V and J genes are TRBV25-1 and TRBJ1-2; unclear D gene. Trimming removed 1 base from V and 8 bases from J, with 5 bases in between. The CDR3 consists of 11 residues. Per the germline V gene, CDR1 is MGHDK and CDR2 is SYGVNS. The DNA for the CDR3 is TGTGCCAGCAGTGAATTTACCGGCTACACCTTC. It specifies CASSEFTGYTF.

In this sample, this clonotype turned up many times. The chain is built from TRBV4-1 and TRBJ2-5, with D unclear. CDR3 length: 15 residues. V lost 0 bases, J lost 2 bases, and 10 bases lay in between. Germline V gene lookup returns CDR1 MGHRA and CDR2 YSYEKL. The CDR3 is CASSQDLRIQETQYF. The CDR3 DNA reads as TGCGCCAGCAGCCAAGATTTGCGGATTCAAGAGACCCAGTACTTC.

This clonotype has a count of ten or more. V usage is TRBV29-1 and J usage is TRBJ2-1; 11 positions agree with TRBD2. Looked up from germline, CDR1 is SQVTM and CDR2 is ANQGSEA. The V segment lost 4 bases and the J segment 6 bases; nucleotides outside the gene matches: 2. The CDR3 consists of 13 residues. The CDR3 bases are TGCAGCGTTGCTGGGACTAGCGGCAATGAGCAGTTCTTC. Residues: CSVAGTSGNEQFF.

This clonotype was seen many times. The chain combines TRBV20-1 with TRBJ1-1; tentatively, D is TRBD1 (6 bases). Germline V lookup: CDR1 DFQATT, CDR2 SNEGSKA (reference sequence). V lost 3 bases and J lost 2, with 13 bases in between. The CDR3 consists of 14 residues. The CDR3 reads CSASKPGQNTEAFF. The CDR3 region has the DNA TGCAGTGCTAGCAAACCGGGACAAAACACTGAAGCTTTCTTT.

This clonotype was counted many times. V is TRBV20-1 and J is TRBJ2-3; 9 bases align to TRBD2. Germline CDR1 and CDR2: DFQATT and SNEGSKA (reference sequence). Trimming took 5 bases from V and 0 from J; bases not matched to a gene: 9. The CDR3 loop spans 16 amino acids. The CDR3, as DNA: TGCAGTGCTCCAGCGGGGGGTGAATATAGCACAGATACGCAGTATTTT. Translation: CSAPAGGEYSTDTQYF.

In its sample, this clonotype was seen many times. V and J are TRBV7-2 and TRBJ2-2, with 7 bases that match TRBD1. V shed 5 bases and J 1 base; nucleotides not matched to a gene: 7. CDR3 size: 16 residues. Germline V gives CDR1 SGHTA, CDR2 FQGNSA. Written as DNA, the CDR3 is TGTGCCAGCAGCCAGCGACAGGGCGGGAACACCGGGGAGCTGTTTTTT. Encoded protein: CASSQRQGGNTGELFF.

This clonotype was detected a few times. The chain links TRBV29-1 to TRBJ2-1; tentatively, D is TRBD1 or TRBD2 (5 bases each). Trimming took 8 bases from V and 9 from J, leaving 11 bases between them. Germline values: CDR1 SQVTM, CDR2 ANQGSEA. CDR3 size: 10 residues. The CDR3 protein is CSTGTTEQFF. The CDR3, as DNA: TGCAGCACCGGGACCACTGAGCAGTTCTTC.

The chain uses TRBV2 and TRBJ2-5; D might be TRBD1 (5 bases). CDR3 length: 14 residues. CDR1 is SNHLY, CDR2 FYNNEI, per germline. The V end lost 1 base, the J end lost 1 base, and 7 bases lay between the germline ends. CDR3 in amino acids: CASSEGTIQETQYF. DNA for the CDR3: TGTGCCAGCAGTGAAGGGACAATCCAAGAGACCCAGTACTTC.

This clonotype was detected many times. CDR3 sequence (DNA): TGTGCCAGCAGTGATGGGGGACTAGCGGGAGCGGTGGATACGCAGTATTTT. This codes for CASSDGGLAGAVDTQYF. The chain recombines TRBV2 with TRBJ2-3; TRBD2 matches 14 bases. This CDR3 is built from 17 residues. Per the germline V gene, CDR1 is SNHLY and CDR2 is FYNNEI. Germline trimming cut 3 bases from V and 6 bases from J; bases unmatched to any gene: 8.